The 11 T cell receptor beta chains below come from one sample, sequenced in a study of shared clonotypes between healthy human individuals. The naive CD8 subset, CD45RO-negative cells positively selected for CCR7, excluded terminally differentiated effector memory CD45RA+ cells. TCRdb's copy holds only in-frame clones and misses some; the assay was immunoSEQ multiplex PCR. The table records a few million clones, 93% of them present only once. The specimen sequenced was naive CD8+ T cells from PBMCs. Source of these receptors: a young man in good health. Some clones in this sample may be carry-over from other donors' samples.

Regarding this clone: This sample also contains other DNA sequences that code for the same CDR3. The gene calls are TRBV7-2 and TRBJ2-7; no firm D call. The germline gives CDR1 SGHTA, CDR2 FQGNSA. The CDR3 is 11 amino acids. The V gene lost 3 bases and the J gene lost 4 bases, with 4 bases spanning the gap. In DNA form, the CDR3 reads TGTGCCAGCAGCTTGTTATACGAGCAGTACTTC. Translation gives CASSLLYEQYF.

This chain connects TRBV4-1 to TRBJ2-1; D not resolved. Trimming removed 4 bases from V and 8 bases from J, with 12 bases in between. Germline V gene lookup returns CDR1 MGHRA and CDR2 YSYEKL. The CDR3 sequence is 13 residues long. CDR3 DNA: TGCGCCAGCAGCCCTCCAACTTCGGATGAGCAGTTCTTC. Translating gives CASSPPTSDEQFF.

The rearrangement joins TRBV9 to TRBJ2-1; 12 bases align to TRBD2. Looked up from germline, CDR1 is SGDLS and CDR2 is YYNGEE. J was trimmed by 4 bases and V by 5 bases; bases with no gene match: 7. The CDR3 has 16 residues. As DNA, the CDR3 is TGTGCCAGCAGTCCCCGACTAGCGGGAGCTTACAATGAGCAGTTCTTC. Protein product: CASSPRLAGAYNEQFF.

The V and J genes are TRBV19 and TRBJ2-7, with D possibly called TRBD1 or TRBD2 (5 bases each). Germline assignment: CDR1 LNHDA and CDR2 SQIVND (reference sequence). Trimming shortened V by 10 bases and J by 2 bases, and 15 bases separated the two germline ends. This CDR3 region has 13 residues. In DNA, the CDR3 is TGTGCCACTTCCTTGGGGGTCACCTACGAGCAGTACTTC. It is translated as CATSLGVTYEQYF. The variable domain in full, with the rest retrieved from reference TRBV19 and TRBJ2-7, is DGGITQSPKYLFRKEGQNVTLSCEQNLNHDAMYWYRQDPGQGLRLIYYSQIVNDFQKGDIAEGYSVSREKKESFPLTVTSAQKNPTAFYLCATSLGVTYEQYFGPGTRLTVT.

V is TRBV5-6 and J is TRBJ2-1; D not certain. Trimming removed 0 bases at V and 5 bases at J, with 12 bases between. The germline gives CDR1 SGHDT, CDR2 YYEEEE. The CDR3 consists of 15 residues. The CDR3 bases are TGTGCCAGCAGCTTGGCCCGGGCAACCCACAATGAGCAGTTCTTC. Translated: CASSLARATHNEQFF.

The chain combines TRBV9 with TRBJ1-3, with D uncertain. The CDR3 covers 15 residues. The V gene lost 4 bases and the J gene lost 0 bases, with 11 bases spanning the gap. Germline V gene lookup returns CDR1 SGDLS and CDR2 YYNGEE. For the CDR3, the DNA is TGTGCCAGCAGCCAAGACCTAAACTCTGGAAACACCATATATTTT. Translated, it gives CASSQDLNSGNTIYF.

To note about this clone: Other DNA sequences in this specimen translate into the identical CDR3. The chain links TRBV28 to TRBJ2-2; D unclear. In germline, CDR1 is MDHEN, CDR2 SYDVKM. This CDR3 has 11 amino acids. V was trimmed by 3 bases and J by 7 bases, leaving 3 bases between them. The CDR3 bases are TGTGCCAGCAGTTTCGGCGGGGAGCTGTTTTTT. This codes for CASSFGGELFF.

This clone occurred once. The CDR3 region has the DNA TGTGCCAGCAGCTCAGGGAGCGGCACCGGGGAGCTGTTTTTT. Translation: CASSSGSGTGELFF. The chain couples TRBV7-8 to TRBJ2-2; D could derive from TRBD1 or TRBD2 (5 bases each). The V and J ends lost 4 bases and 4 bases respectively, with 10 bases between them. Germline V gene lookup returns CDR1 SGHVS and CDR2 FQNEAQ. The CDR3 runs 14 residues.

J is TRBJ2-7 and V is TRBV7-9; D is ambiguous. Germline lookup yields CDR1 SEHNR and CDR2 FQNEAQ (reference sequence). V was cut by 5 bases and J by 1 base, with 15 bases left in between. The CDR3 spans 15 residues. CDR3 protein: CASSPKAFLSYEQYF. CDR3 DNA sequence: TGTGCCAGCAGCCCCAAGGCTTTTCTTTCCTACGAGCAGTACTTC.

This chain joins TRBV27 and TRBJ2-7; 8 bases fit TRBD2. With V trimmed by 5 bases and J by 3 bases, 15 bases remained unmatched. CDR3 size: 17 residues. The germline V gene has CDR1 MNHEY and CDR2 SMNVEV (reference sequence). This CDR3 reads CASSKLYPGGEIYEQYF. The CDR3 DNA sequence: TGTGCCAGCAGTAAACTATACCCCGGGGGGGAGATCTACGAGCAGTACTTC.

This clone occurred a few times. In the same sample, other DNA sequences code for this CDR3. The chain combines TRBV19 with TRBJ1-5; maybe TRBD1 (5 bases). The V and J ends lost 3 bases and 1 base respectively, with 10 bases between them. CDR1 and CDR2 (germline): LNHDA, SQIVND (reference sequence). This CDR3 spans 15 amino acids. CDR3 coding DNA: TGTGCCAGTAGTATGTACCCAGGGAGCAATCAGCCCCAGCATTTT. It is translated as CASSMYPGSNQPQHF.